The 5 T cell receptor beta chains below were found in one sample sequenced in a study of PD-L1 blockade in urothelial cancer. Sample time point: peripheral blood 6 weeks after treatment start. Here immunoSEQ multiplex PCR was the method, and the copy in TCRdb shows in-frame clones only, minus some. Of 95,000 to 130,000 clones detected, more than 85% appear once; the ten largest clones hold roughly 1.8%. The starting material was PBMCs, obtained around atezolizumab (anti-PD-L1) treatment. The receptors were sampled from a man aged 55 to 70 with urothelial cancer.

The DNA for the CDR3 is TGTGCCAGCAGCAAGGGACTAGCGGGAGCAGATACGCAGTATTTT. Translating gives CASSKGLAGADTQYF. The chain employs TRBV7-9 and TRBJ2-3; 14 bases map to TRBD2. Trimming at V came to 5 bases and at J to 4 bases, leaving 2 bases not matched to a gene. The CDR3 length is 15 residues. Germline CDR1 and CDR2: SEHNR and FQNEAQ (reference sequence).

The chain carries TRBV4-3 and TRBJ2-3; 13 bases map to TRBD2. Germline trimming cut 5 bases from V and 6 bases from J; bases unmatched to any gene: 8. This CDR3 comprises 16 residues. In germline, CDR1 is LGHNA, CDR2 YSLEER. Here the CDR3 reads CASSTTSGGAWDTQYF. The CDR3 DNA reads TGCGCCAGCAGCACCACTAGCGGGGGGGCCTGGGATACGCAGTATTTT.

This clone occurred once. The V call is TRBV5-4, the J call TRBJ2-2; the match to TRBD2 covers 8 bases. There are 16 residues in the CDR3. Germline V gene lookup returns CDR1 SGHNT and CDR2 YYREEE (reference sequence). Trimming cost V 3 bases and J 1 base; bases outside gene matches: 5. Here the CDR3 reads CASSSGGAMNTGELFF. As DNA, the CDR3 is TGTGCCAGCAGCTCCGGGGGGGCTATGAACACCGGGGAGCTGTTTTTT. Complete variable domain (other parts from reference TRBV5-4 and TRBJ2-2): ETGVTQSPTHLIKTRGQQVTLRCSSQSGHNTVSWYQQALGQGPQFIFQYYREEENGRGNFPPRFSGLQFPNYSSELNVNALELDDSALYLCASSSGGAMNTGELFFGEGSRLTVL.

Details on this clone: At one end, the junction sequence differs from germline, possibly due to a read error. As DNA, the CDR3 is TGTAAAACAGGGTCCCCTTACGAGCAGTACTTC. Translated, it gives CKTGSPYEQYF. The chain combines TRBV20-1 with TRBJ2-7; weak D call: TRBD1 (6 bases). Germline V gene sequence: CDR1 DFQATT, CDR2 SNEGSKA (reference sequence). The CDR3 has 11 residues.

The chain has TRBV7-2 and TRBJ2-1; D may be TRBD2 (6 bases). Germline-derived CDR1 and CDR2 are SGHTA and FQGNSA. Deletions cut 2 bases from V and 0 bases from J, with 17 bases between. CDR3 size: 18 residues. CDR3: CASSLSDVRGSSYNEQFF. For the CDR3, the DNA is TGTGCCAGCAGCTTATCTGACGTCCGGGGGTCCTCCTACAATGAGCAGTTCTTC.